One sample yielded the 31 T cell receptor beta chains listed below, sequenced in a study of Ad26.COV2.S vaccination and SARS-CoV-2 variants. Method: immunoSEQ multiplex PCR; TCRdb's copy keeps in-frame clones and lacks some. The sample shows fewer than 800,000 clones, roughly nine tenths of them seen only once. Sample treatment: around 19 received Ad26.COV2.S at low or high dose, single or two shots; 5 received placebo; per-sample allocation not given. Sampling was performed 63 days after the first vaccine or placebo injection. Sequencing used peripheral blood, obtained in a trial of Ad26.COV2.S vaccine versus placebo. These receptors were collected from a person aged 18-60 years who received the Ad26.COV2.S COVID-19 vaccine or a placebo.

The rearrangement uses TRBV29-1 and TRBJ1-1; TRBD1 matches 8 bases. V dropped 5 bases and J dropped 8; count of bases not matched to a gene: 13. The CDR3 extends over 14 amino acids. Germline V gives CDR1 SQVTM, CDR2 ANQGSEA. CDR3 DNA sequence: TGCAGCGTTAGCTTGTGGACAGGGATCGAGGAAGCTTTCTTT. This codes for CSVSLWTGIEEAFF.

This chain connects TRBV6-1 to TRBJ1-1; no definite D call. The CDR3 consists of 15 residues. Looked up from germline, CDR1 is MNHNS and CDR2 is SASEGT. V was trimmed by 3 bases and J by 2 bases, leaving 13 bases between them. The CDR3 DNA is TGTGCCAGCAGTGATGTCAGTTATTTTAACACTGAAGCTTTCTTT. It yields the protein CASSDVSYFNTEAFF.

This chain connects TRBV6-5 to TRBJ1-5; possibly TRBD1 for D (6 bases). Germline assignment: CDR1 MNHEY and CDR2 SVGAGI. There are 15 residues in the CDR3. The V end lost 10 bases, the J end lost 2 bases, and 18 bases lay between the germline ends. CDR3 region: CATPGAQGRNQPQHF. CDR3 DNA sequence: TGTGCCACCCCCGGGGCACAGGGTCGCAATCAGCCCCAGCATTTT.

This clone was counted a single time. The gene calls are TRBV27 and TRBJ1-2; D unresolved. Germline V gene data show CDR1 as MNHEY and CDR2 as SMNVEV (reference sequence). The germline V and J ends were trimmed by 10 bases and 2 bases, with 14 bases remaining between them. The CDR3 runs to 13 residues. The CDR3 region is CATSKRENYGYTF. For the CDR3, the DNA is TGTGCCACCTCGAAAAGGGAAAACTATGGCTACACCTTC.

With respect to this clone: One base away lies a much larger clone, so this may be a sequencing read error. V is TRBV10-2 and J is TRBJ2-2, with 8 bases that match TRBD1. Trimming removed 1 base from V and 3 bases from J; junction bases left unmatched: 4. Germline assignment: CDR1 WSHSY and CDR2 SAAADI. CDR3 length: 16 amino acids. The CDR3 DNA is TGCGCCAGCAGTGAGTTCCAGGGGGCGGACACCGGGGAGCTGTTTTTT. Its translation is CASSEFQGADTGELFF.

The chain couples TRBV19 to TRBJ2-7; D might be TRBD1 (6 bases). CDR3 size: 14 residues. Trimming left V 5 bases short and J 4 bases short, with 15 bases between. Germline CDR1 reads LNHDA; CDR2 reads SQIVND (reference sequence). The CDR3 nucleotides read TGTGCCAGTAGTTTCGGACAGCACCTTTACGAGCAGTACTTC. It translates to CASSFGQHLYEQYF.

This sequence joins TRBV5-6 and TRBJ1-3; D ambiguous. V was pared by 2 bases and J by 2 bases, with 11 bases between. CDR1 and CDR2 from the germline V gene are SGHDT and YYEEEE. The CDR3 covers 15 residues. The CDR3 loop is CASSFGYSPGNTIYF. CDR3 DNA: TGTGCCAGCAGCTTCGGATACAGCCCTGGAAACACCATATATTTT.

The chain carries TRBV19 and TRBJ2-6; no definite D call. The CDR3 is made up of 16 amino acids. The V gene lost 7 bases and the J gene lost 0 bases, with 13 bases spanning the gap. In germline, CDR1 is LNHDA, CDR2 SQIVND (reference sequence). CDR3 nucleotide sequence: TGTGCCAGTAATCATCAAGCTGTCTCTGGGGCCAACGTCCTGACTTTC. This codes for CASNHQAVSGANVLTF.

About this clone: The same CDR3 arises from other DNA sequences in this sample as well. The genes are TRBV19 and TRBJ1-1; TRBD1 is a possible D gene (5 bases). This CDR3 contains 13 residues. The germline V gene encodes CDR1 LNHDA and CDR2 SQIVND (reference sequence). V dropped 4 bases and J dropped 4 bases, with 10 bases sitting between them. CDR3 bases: TGTGCCAGTAGTACGGGCGGGGCCACTGAAGCTTTCTTT. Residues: CASSTGGATEAFF.

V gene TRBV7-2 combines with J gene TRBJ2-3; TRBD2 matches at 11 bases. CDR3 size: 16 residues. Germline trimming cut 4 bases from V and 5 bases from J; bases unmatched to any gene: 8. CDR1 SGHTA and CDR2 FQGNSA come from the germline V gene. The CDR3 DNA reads TGTGCCAGCAGCTGGGTAGCGGGGGGGGAGGTAGATACGCAGTATTTT. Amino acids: CASSWVAGGEVDTQYF.

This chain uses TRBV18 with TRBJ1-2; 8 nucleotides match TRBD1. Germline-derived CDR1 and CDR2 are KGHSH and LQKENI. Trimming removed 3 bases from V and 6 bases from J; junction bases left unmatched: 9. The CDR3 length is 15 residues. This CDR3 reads CASSPQRTGTDGYTF. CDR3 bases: TGTGCCAGCTCACCCCAGAGGACAGGGACAGATGGCTACACCTTC.

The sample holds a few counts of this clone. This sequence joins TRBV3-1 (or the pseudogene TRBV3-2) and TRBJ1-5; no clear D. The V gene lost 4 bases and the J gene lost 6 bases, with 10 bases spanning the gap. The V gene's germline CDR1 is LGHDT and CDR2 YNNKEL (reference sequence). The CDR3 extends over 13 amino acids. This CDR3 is CASSPFPGQPQHF. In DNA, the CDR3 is TGTGCCAGCAGCCCTTTCCCGGGTCAGCCCCAGCATTTT.

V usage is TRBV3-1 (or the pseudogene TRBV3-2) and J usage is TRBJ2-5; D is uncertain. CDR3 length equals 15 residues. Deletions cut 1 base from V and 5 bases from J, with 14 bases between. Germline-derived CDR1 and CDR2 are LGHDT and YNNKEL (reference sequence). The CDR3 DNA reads TGTGCCAGCAGCCAAGGGCTCCCAGGAATGGAGACCCAGTACTTC. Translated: CASSQGLPGMETQYF.

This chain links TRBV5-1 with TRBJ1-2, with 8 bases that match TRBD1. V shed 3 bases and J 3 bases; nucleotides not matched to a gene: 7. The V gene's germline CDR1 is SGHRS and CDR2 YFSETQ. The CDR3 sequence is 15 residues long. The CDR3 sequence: CASSSGTGRDYGYTF. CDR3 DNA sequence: TGCGCCAGCAGCTCGGGGACAGGAAGGGACTATGGCTACACCTTC.

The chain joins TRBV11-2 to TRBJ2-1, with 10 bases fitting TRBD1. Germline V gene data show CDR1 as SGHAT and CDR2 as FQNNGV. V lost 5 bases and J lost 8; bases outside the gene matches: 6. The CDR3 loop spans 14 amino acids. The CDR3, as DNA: TGTGCCAGCAGCCCGGGACAGGGGTTCCATGAGCAGTTCTTC. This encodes CASSPGQGFHEQFF.

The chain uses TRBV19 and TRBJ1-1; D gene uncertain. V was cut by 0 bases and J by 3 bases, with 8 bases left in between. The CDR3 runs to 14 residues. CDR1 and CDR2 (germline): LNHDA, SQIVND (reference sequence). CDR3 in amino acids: CASSIDLYDTEAFF. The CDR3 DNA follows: TGTGCCAGTAGTATAGATCTCTACGACACTGAAGCTTTCTTT.

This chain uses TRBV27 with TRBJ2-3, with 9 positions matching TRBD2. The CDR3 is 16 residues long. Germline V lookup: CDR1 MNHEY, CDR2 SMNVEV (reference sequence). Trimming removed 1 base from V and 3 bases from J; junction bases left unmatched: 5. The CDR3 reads CASSLWRGGMTDTQYF. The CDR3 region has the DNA TGTGCCAGCAGTTTATGGCGGGGGGGCATGACAGATACGCAGTATTTT.

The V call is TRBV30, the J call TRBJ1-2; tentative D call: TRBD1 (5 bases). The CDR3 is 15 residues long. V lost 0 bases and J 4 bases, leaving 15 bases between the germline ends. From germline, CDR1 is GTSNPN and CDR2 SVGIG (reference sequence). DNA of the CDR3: TGTGCCTGGAGTGTGGGGGTAGGGGACTTCTATGGCTACACCTTC. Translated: CAWSVGVGDFYGYTF.

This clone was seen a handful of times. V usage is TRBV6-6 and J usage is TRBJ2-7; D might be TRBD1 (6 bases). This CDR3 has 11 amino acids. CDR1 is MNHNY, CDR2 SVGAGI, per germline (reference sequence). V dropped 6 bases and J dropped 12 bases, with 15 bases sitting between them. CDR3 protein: CASSRDIDWYF. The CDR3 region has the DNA TGTGCCAGCAGCCGGGACATTGATTGGTACTTC.

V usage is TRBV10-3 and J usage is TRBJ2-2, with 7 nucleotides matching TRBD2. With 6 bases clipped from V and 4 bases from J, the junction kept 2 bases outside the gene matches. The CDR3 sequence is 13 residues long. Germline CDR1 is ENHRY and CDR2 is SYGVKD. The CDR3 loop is CAISPGGTGELFF. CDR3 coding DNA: TGTGCCATCAGCCCGGGAGGCACCGGGGAGCTGTTTTTT.

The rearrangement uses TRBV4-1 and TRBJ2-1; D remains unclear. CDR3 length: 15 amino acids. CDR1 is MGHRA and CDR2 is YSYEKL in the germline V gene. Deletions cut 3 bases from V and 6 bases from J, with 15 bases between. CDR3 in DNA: TGCGCCAGCAGCCAGGTCGAACAGAAATTCAATGAGCAGTTCTTC. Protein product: CASSQVEQKFNEQFF.

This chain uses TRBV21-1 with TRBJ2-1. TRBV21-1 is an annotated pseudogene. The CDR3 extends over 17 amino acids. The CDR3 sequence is CASSNPGPISSYNEQFF. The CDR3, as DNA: TGTGCCAGCAGCAACCCGGGACCAATAAGCTCCTACAATGAGCAGTTCTTC.

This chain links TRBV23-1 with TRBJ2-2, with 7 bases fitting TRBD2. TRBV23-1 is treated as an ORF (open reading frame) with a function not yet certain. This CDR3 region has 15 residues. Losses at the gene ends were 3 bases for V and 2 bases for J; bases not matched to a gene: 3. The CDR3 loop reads CASSHGEGNTGELFF. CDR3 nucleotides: TGCGCCAGCAGTCACGGGGAGGGAAACACCGGGGAGCTGTTTTTT.

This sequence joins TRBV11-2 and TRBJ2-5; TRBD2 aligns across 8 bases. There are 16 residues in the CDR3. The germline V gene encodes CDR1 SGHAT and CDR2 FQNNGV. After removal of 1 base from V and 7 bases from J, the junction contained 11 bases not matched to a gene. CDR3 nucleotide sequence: TGTGCCAGCAGCTTAGGGTTAGCGGGACGCTCGGGGACCCAGTACTTC. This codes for CASSLGLAGRSGTQYF.

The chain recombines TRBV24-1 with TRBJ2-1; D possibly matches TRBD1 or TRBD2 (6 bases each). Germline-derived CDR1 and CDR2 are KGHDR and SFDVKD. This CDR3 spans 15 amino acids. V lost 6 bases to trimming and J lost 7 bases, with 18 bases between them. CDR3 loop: CATSRRGGGGNEQFF. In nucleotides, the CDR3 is TGTGCCACCAGTAGGAGGGGCGGAGGGGGAAATGAGCAGTTCTTC.

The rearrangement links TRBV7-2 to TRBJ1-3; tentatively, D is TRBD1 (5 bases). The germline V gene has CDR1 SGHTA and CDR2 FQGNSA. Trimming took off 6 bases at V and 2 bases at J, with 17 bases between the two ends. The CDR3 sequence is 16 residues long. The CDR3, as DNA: TGTGCCAGCAGTGGGGAGCGCGGGGCAACTGGAAACACCATATATTTT. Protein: CASSGERGATGNTIYF.

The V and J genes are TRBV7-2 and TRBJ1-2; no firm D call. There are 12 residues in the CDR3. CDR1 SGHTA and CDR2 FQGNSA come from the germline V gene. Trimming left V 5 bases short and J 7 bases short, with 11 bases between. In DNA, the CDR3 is TGTGCCAGCAGCCCACCCTCGGGTGGCTACACCTTC. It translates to CASSPPSGGYTF.

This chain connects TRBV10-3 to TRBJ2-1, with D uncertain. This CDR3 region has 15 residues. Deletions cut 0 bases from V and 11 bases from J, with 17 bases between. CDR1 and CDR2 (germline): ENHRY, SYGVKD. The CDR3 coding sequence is TGTGCCATCAGTGAGTCGAAGGTGGCTTTATCGCAGCAGTTCTTC. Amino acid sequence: CAISESKVALSQQFF.

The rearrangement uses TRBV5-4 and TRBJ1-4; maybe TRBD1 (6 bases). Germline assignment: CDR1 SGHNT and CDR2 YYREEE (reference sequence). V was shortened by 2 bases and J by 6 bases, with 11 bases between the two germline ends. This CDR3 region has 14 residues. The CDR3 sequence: CASSFGQFDEKLFF. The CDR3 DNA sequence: TGTGCCAGCAGCTTCGGACAGTTTGATGAAAAACTGTTTTTT.

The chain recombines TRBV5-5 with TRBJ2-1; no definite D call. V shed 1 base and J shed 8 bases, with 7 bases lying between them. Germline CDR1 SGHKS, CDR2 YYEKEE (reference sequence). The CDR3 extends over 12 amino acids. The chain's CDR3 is CASSLWFHEQFF. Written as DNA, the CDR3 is TGTGCCAGCAGCTTGTGGTTCCATGAGCAGTTCTTC.

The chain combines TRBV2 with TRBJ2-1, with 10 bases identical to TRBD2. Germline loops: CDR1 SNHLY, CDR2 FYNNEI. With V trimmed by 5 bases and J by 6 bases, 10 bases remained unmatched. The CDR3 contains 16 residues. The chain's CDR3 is CASSTNSGRWVNEQFF. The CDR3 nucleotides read TGTGCCAGCAGTACTAATAGCGGGAGGTGGGTCAATGAGCAGTTCTTC.